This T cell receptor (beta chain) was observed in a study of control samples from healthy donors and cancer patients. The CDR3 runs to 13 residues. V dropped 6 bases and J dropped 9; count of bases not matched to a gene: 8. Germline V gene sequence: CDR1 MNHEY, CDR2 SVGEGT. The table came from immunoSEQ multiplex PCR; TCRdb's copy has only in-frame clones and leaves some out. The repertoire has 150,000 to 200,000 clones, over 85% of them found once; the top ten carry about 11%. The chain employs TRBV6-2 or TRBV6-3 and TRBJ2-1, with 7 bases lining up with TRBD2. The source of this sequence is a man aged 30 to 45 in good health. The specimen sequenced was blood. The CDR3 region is CASSLGSGGEQFF. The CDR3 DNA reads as TGTGCCAGCAGCTTAGGTTCGGGGGGTGAGCAGTTCTTC.